This T cell receptor beta chain emerged from a study of blood T cell repertoires in COVID-19. Across the study: Sites across the United States, Italy and Spain contributed samples from acute and convalescent COVID-19.

In the source study's methods: Amplification from reference gene primers served as the basis for estimated nucleated cell counts. Sequencing was performed with immunoSEQ multiplex PCR; in TCRdb, only in-frame clones are kept and a portion is missing. The V and J calls and clone size were taken over from that table, and D and trimming were inferred from the DNA. The table records about 240,000 clones, 87% of them present only once. Germline V gene data show CDR1 as SEHNR and CDR2 as FQNEAQ (reference sequence). Deletions cut 0 bases from V and 2 bases from J, with 12 bases between. This CDR3 is built from 16 residues.

This chain uses TRBV7-9 with TRBJ2-3; D ambiguous. The receptor's source is a man in his sixties who had recovered from COVID-19. The sequencing input was peripheral blood. The CDR3 is CASSLASAIATDTQYF. CDR3 in DNA: TGTGCCAGCAGCTTAGCCAGCGCCATAGCCACAGATACGCAGTATTTT.